This T cell receptor beta chain stems from a study of T cells in Graves' hyperthyroidism and ophthalmopathy. Amplification of TCR beta CDR3 regions used RNA as the template. Researchers ran a first-round RT-PCR on the TCR CDR3 using the HTBI primer set. TCRdb independently ran MiXCR on the multiplex PCR reads; one entry per CDR3 protein. The sample includes approximately 520,000 distinct CDR3 sequences, 20% of them seen just once. V lost 6 bases to trimming and J lost 0 bases, with 12 bases between them. The CDR3 has 15 amino acids. CDR1 and CDR2 (germline): MNHEY, SVGEGT. Sequencing used blood. This TCR was sampled from a man aged 18-30 years with Graves' hyperthyroidism. The chain uses TRBV6-2 or TRBV6-3 and TRBJ1-5; no reliable D call. The CDR3 DNA sequence: TGTGCCAGCAGCACTGGACGGACTAGCAATCAGCCCCAGCATTTT. This sequence encodes CASSTGRTSNQPQHF.